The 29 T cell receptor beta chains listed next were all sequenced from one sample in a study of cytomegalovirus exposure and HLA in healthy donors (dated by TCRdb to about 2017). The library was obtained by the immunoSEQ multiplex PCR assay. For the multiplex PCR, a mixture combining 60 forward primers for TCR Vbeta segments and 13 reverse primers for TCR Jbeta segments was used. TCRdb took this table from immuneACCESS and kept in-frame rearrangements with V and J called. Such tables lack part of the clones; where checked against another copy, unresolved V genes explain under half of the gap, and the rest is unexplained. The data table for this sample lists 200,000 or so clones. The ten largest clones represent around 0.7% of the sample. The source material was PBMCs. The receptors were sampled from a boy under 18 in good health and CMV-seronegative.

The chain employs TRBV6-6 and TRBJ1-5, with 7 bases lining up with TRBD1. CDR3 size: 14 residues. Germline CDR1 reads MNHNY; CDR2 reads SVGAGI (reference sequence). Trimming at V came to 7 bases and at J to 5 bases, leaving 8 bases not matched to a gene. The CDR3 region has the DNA TGTGCCAGCACCTATGACAGGGTCTATCAGCCCCAGCATTTT. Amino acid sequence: CASTYDRVYQPQHF.

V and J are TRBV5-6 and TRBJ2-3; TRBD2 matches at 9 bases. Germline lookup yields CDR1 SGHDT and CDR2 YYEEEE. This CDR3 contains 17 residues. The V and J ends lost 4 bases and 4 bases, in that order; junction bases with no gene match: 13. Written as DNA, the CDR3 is TGTGCCAGCAGCCAGCTGGGGCTAGCGGGGATCCCAGATACGCAGTATTTT. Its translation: CASSQLGLAGIPDTQYF. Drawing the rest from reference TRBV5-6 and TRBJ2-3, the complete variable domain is DAGVTQSPTHLIKTRGQQVTLRCSPKSGHDTVSWYQQALGQGPQFIFQYYEEEERQRGNFPDRFSGHQFPNYSSELNVNALLLGDSALYLCASSQLGLAGIPDTQYFGPGTRLTVL.

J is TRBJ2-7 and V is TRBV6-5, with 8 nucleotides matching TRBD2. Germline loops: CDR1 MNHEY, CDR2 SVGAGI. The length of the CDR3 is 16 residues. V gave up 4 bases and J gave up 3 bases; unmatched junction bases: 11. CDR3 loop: CASSFLRAGGDYEQYF. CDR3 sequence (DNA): TGTGCCAGCAGTTTCCTCCGTGCGGGGGGTGACTACGAGCAGTACTTC.

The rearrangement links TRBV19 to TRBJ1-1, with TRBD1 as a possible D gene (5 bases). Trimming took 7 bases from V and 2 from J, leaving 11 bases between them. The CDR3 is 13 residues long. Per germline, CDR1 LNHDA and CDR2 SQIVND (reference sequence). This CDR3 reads CASKGHFNTEAFF. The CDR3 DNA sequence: TGTGCCAGTAAAGGACACTTTAACACTGAAGCTTTCTTT. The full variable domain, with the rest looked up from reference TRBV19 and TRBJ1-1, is DGGITQSPKYLFRKEGQNVTLSCEQNLNHDAMYWYRQDPGQGLRLIYYSQIVNDFQKGDIAEGYSVSREKKESFPLTVTSAQKNPTAFYLCASKGHFNTEAFFGQGTRLTVV.

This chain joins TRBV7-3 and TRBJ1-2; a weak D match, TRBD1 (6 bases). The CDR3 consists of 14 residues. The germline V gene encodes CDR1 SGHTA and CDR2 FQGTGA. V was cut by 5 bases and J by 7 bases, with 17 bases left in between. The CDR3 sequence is CASSPQGSEGGYTF. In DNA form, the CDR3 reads TGTGCCAGCAGCCCACAGGGTTCGGAAGGTGGCTACACCTTC.

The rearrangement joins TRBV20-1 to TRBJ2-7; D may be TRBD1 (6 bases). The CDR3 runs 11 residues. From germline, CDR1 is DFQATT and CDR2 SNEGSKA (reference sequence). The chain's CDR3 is CGKQRGGEQYF. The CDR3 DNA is TGCGGGAAGCAGCGAGGGGGCGAGCAGTACTTC.

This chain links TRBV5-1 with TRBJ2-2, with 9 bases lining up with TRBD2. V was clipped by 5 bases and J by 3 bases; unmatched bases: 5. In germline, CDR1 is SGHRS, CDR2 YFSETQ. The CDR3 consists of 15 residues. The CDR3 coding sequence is TGCGCCAGCAGTTCCGGCGGGGGGGACACCGGGGAGCTGTTTTTT. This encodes CASSSGGGDTGELFF. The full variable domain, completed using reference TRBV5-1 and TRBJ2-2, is KAGVTQTPRYLIKTRGQQVTLSCSPISGHRSVSWYQQTPGQGLQFLFEYFSETQRNKGNFPGRFSGRQFSNSRSEMNVSTLELGDSALYLCASSSGGGDTGELFFGEGSRLTVL.

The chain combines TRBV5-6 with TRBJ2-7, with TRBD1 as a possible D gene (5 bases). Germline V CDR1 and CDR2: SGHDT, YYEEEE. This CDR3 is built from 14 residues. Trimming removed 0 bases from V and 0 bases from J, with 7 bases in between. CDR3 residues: CASSLDRSSYEQYF. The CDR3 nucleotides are TGTGCCAGCAGCTTGGACAGGTCCTCCTACGAGCAGTACTTC.

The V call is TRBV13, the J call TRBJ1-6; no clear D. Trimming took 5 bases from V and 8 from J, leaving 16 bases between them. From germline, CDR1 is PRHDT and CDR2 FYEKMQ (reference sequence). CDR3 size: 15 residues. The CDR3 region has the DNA TGTGCCAGCAGCAGGAGCGGGGAAGAAGATTCACCCCTCCACTTT. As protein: CASSRSGEEDSPLHF.

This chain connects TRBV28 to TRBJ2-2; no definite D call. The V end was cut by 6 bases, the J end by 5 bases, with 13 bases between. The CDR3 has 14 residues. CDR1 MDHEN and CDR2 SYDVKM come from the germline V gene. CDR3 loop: CASRRGTRTGELFF. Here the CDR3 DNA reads TGTGCCAGCAGACGAGGAACAAGAACCGGGGAGCTGTTTTTT.

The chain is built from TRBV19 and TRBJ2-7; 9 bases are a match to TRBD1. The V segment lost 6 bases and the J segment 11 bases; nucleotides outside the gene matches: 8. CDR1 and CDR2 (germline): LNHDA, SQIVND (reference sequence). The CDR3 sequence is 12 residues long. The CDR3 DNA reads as TGTGCCAGTAGCCGAAGGGACAGGGAGAAGTACTTC. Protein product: CASSRRDREKYF.

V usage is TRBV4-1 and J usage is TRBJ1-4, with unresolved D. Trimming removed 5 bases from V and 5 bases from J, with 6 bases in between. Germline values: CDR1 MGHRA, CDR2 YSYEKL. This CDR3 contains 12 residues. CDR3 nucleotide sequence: TGCGCCAGCAGCTATAGAAATGAAAAACTGTTTTTT. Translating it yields CASSYRNEKLFF.

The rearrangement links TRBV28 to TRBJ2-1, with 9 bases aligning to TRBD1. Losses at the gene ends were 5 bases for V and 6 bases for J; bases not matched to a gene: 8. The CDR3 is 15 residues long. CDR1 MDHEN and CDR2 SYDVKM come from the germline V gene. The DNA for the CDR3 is TGTGCCAGCAGTCCTACAGGGGGCAAAGCCAATGAGCAGTTCTTC. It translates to CASSPTGGKANEQFF.

The CDR3 bases are TGTGCCAGCAGTTCTGGGACAGGGTACGGAAACACCATATATTTT. Translation gives CASSSGTGYGNTIYF. This sequence joins TRBV28 and TRBJ1-3; 9 bases are shared with TRBD1. CDR3 size: 15 residues. The J segment lost 4 bases and the V segment lost 4 bases, leaving 5 bases of the junction unmatched. Germline-derived CDR1 and CDR2 are MDHEN and SYDVKM.

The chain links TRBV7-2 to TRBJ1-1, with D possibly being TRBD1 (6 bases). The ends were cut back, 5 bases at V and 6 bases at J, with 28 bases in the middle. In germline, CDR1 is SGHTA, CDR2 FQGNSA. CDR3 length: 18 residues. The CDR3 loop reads CASSDGWIVLGGRAEAFF. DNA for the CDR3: TGTGCCAGCAGCGACGGATGGATAGTACTAGGGGGTAGGGCTGAAGCTTTCTTT.

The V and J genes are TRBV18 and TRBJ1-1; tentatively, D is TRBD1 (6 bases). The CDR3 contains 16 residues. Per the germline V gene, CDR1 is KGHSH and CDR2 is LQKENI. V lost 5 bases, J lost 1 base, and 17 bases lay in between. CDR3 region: CASSKSGVRGNTEAFF. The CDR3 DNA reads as TGTGCCAGCTCAAAATCAGGGGTAAGAGGGAACACTGAAGCTTTCTTT. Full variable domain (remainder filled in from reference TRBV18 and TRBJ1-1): NAGVMQNPRHLVRRRGQEARLRCSPMKGHSHVYWYRQLPEEGLKFMVYLQKENIIDESGMPKERFSAEFPKEGPSILRIQQVVRGDSAAYFCASSKSGVRGNTEAFFGQGTRLTVV.

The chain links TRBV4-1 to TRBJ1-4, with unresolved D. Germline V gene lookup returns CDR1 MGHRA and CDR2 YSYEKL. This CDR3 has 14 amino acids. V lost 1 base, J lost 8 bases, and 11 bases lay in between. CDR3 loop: CASSQGREEEKLFF. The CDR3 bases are TGCGCCAGCAGCCAAGGGAGGGAAGAAGAAAAACTGTTTTTT.

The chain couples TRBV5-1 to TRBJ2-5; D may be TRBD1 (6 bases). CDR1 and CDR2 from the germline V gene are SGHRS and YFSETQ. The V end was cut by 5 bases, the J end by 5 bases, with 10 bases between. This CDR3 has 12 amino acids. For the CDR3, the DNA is TGCGCCAGCAGTTTGAGGGGGGAGACCCAGTACTTC. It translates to CASSLRGETQYF.

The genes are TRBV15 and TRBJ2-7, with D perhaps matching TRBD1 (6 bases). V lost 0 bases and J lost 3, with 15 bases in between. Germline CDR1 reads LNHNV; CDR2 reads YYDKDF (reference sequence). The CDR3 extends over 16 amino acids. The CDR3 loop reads CATSRDRGQYLYEQYF. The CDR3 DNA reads TGTGCCACCAGCAGAGATCGTGGACAGTACCTCTACGAGCAGTACTTC.

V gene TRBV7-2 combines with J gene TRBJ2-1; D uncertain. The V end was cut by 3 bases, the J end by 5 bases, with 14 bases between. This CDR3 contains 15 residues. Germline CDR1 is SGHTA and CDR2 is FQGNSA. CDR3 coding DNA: TGTGCCAGCAGCTTTAGTACTCCTTCTCACAATGAGCAGTTCTTC. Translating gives CASSFSTPSHNEQFF.

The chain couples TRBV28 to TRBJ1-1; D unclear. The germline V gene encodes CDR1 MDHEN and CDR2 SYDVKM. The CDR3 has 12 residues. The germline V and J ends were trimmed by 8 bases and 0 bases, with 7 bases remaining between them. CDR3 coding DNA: TGTGCCAGCGCGGAGTTGAACACTGAAGCTTTCTTT. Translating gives CASAELNTEAFF.

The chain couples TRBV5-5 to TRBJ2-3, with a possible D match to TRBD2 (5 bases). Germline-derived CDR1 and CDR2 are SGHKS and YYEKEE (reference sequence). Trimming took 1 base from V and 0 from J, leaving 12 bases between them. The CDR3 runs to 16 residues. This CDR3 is CASSLITGTSTDTQYF. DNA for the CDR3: TGTGCCAGCAGCTTGATTACGGGAACTAGCACAGATACGCAGTATTTT.

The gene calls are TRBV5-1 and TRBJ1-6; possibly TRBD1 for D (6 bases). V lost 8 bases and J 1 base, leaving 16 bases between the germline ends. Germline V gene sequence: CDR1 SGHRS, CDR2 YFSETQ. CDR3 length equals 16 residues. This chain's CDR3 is CARGTRGTSYNSPLHF. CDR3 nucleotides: TGCGCCAGAGGGACAAGGGGTACTTCCTATAATTCACCCCTCCACTTT.

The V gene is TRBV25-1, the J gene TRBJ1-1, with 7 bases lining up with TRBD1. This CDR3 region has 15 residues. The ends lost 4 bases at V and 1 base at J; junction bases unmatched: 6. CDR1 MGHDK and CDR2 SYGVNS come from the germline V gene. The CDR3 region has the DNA TGTGCCAGCAGTGGGTTAGGGACAGCGAACACTGAAGCTTTCTTT. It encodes CASSGLGTANTEAFF.

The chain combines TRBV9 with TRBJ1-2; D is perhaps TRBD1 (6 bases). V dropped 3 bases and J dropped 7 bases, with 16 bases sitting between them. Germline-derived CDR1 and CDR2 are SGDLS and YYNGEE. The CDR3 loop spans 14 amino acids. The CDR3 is CASSAITGSGGYTF. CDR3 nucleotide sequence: TGTGCCAGCAGCGCGATCACAGGGTCGGGTGGCTACACCTTC. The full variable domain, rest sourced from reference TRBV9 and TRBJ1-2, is DSGVTQTPKHLITATGQRVTLRCSPRSGDLSVYWYQQSLDQGLQFLIQYYNGEERAKGNILERFSAQQFPDLHSELNLSSLELGDSALYFCASSAITGSGGYTFGSGTRLTVV.

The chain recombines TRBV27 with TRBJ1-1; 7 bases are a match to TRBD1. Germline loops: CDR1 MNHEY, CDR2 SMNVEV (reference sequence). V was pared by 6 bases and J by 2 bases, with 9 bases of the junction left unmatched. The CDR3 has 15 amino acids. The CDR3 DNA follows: TGTGCCAGCAGCGGGACAGCGTATCTAAACACTGAAGCTTTCTTT. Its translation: CASSGTAYLNTEAFF.

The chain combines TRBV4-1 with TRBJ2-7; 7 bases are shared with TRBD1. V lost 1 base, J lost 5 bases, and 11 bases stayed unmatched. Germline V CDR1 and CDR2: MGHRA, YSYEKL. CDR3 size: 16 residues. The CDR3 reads CASSQGGRQGIDEQYF. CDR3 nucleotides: TGCGCCAGCAGCCAAGGTGGGAGACAGGGTATTGACGAGCAGTACTTC.

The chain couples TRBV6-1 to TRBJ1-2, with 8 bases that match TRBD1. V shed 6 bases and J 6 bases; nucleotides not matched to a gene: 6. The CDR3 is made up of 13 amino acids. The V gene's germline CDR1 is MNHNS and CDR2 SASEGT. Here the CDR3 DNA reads TGTGCCAGCAGCCCGACAGGGGAGCATGGCTACACCTTC. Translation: CASSPTGEHGYTF.

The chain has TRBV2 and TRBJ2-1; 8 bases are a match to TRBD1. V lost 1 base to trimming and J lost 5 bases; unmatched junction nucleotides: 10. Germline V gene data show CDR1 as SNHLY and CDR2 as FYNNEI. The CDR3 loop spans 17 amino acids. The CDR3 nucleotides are TGTGCCAGCAGTGAAGACCGGACAGGGAGTGGCAACAATGAGCAGTTCTTC. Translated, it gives CASSEDRTGSGNNEQFF.